These T cell receptor beta chains were read from a single sample in a study of blood T cell repertoires in COVID-19. Generated by immunoSEQ multiplex PCR, the TCRdb table keeps only in-frame clones and is missing some. The table has over 65,000 clones, 75% to 90% seen once. What was sequenced was peripheral blood. The source of these receptors is a woman aged 35 to 49 with active or convalescent COVID-19. Each CDR3 is given with its conserved first and last residue. D genes are given only for firm matches. Size is stated for part of the rows, as once, few or many counts, or as a class when the clone is expanded.

abundance	d_gene	v_gene	j_gene	CDR3aa	CDR3nt
-	TRBD1	TRBV18	TRBJ2-5	CASSPDLTGFLETQYF	TGTGCCAGCTCACCCGACTTGACAGGGTTTCTGGAGACCCAGTACTTC
-	-	TRBV12-2	TRBJ2-3	CASRLAPRGVDTQYF	TGTGCAAGTCGCTTAGCACCCCGGGGGGTAGATACGCAGTATTTT
once	-	TRBV29-1	TRBJ1-5	CSVEDRTRRYSNQPQHF	TGCAGCGTTGAAGATCGAACGCGTCGGTATAGCAATCAGCCCCAGCATTTT
-	TRBD1	TRBV29-1	TRBJ2-4	CSVEELGRDRLWGKNIQYF	TGCAGCGTTGAAGAGTTGGGCCGGGACAGATTGTGGGGTAAAAACATTCAGTACTTC
-	TRBD1	TRBV18	TRBJ2-4	CASSTGQGAENIQYF	TGTGCCAGCTCAACGGGACAGGGGGCGGAAAACATTCAGTACTTC
-	TRBD2	TRBV27	TRBJ2-2	CASSLRWTSGNTGELFF	TGTGCCAGCAGTTTAAGGTGGACTAGCGGAAACACCGGGGAGCTGTTTTTT
-	-	TRBV28	TRBJ2-7	CASSFPGEQYF	TGTGCCAGCAGTTTTCCGGGGGAGCAGTACTTC
-	TRBD2	TRBV15	TRBJ2-1	CATSTLPTSGGAGEQFF	TGTGCCACCAGCACTTTACCGACTAGCGGGGGGGCCGGTGAGCAGTTCTTC
-	-	TRBV24-1	TRBJ2-3	CATSKTPYGPDTQYF	TGTGCCACCAGCAAGACACCCTACGGTCCAGATACGCAGTATTTT
-	-	TRBV7-6	TRBJ2-1	CASSLDRVGGNEQFF	TGTGCCAGCAGCTTAGACAGGGTGGGCGGCAATGAGCAGTTCTTC